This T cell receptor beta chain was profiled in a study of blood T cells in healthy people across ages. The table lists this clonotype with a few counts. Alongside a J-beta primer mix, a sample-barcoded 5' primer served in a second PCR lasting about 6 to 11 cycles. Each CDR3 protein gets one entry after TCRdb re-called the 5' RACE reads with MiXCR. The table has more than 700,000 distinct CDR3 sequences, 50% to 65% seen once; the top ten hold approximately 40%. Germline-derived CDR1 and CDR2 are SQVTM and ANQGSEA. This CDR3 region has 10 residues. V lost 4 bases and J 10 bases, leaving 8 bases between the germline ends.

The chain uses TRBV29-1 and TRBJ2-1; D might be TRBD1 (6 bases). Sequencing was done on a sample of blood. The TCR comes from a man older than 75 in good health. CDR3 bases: TGCAGCGTTGGGGGGCAGGAGCAGTTCTTC. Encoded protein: CSVGGQEQFF.